This T cell receptor (beta chain) was found in a study of control samples from healthy donors and cancer patients. Trimming shortened V by 6 bases and J by 0 bases, and 8 bases separated the two germline ends. There are 13 residues in the CDR3. Germline V CDR1 and CDR2: LNHDA, SQIVND (reference sequence). Sequencing used immunoSEQ multiplex PCR; TCRdb keeps in-frame clones, though not all of them. Of 90,000 or so clones listed, around four fifths were seen once; the top ten hold 15% to 20%. Sequences were obtained from blood. This rearrangement joins TRBV19 to TRBJ1-1, with D hard to call. The TCR was taken from a man aged 30 to 45 in good health. CDR3 region: CASSWGVNTEAFF. CDR3 in DNA: TGTGCCAGTAGCTGGGGAGTGAACACTGAAGCTTTCTTT.